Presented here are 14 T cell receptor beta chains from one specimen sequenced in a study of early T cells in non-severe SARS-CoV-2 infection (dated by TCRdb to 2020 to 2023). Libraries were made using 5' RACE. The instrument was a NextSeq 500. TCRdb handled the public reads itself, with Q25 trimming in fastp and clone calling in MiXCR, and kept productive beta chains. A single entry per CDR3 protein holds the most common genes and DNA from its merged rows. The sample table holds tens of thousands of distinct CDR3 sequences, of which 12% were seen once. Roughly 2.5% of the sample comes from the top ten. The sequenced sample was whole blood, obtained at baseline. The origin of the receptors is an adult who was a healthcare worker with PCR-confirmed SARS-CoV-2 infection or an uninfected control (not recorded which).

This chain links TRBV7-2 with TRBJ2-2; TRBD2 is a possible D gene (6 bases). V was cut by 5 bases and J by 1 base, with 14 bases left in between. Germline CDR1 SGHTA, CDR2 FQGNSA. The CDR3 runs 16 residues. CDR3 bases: TGTGCCAGCAGCGGCGGTGGGGGGTTGAACACCGGGGAGCTGTTTTTT. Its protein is CASSGGGGLNTGELFF.

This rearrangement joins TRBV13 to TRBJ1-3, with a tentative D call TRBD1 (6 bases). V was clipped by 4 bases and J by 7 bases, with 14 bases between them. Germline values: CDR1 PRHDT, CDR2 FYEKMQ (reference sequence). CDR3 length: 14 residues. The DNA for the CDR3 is TGTGCCAGCAGCTCACAGGGTGCGGAGAACACCATATATTTT. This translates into CASSSQGAENTIYF.

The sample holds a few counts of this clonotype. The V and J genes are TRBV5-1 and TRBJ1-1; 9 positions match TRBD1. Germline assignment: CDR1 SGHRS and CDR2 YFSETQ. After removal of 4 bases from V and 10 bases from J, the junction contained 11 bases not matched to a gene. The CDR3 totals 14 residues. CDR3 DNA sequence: TGCGCCAGCAGCCCCACAGGGGGCAAGGACGTAGCTTTCTTT. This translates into CASSPTGGKDVAFF.

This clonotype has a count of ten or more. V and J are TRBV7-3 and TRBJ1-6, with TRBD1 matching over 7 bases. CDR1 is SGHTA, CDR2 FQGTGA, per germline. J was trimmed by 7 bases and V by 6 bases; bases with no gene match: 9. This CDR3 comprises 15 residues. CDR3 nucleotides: TGTGCCAGCAGACTCAGGACAGGAAGCAATTCACCCCTCCACTTT. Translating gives CASRLRTGSNSPLHF. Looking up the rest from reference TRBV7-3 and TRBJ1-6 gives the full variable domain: GAGVSQTPSNKVTEKGKYVELRCDPISGHTALYWYRQSLGQGPEFLIYFQGTGAADDSGLPNDRFFAVRPEGSVSTLKIQRTERGDSAVYLCASRLRTGSNSPLHFGNGTRLTVT.

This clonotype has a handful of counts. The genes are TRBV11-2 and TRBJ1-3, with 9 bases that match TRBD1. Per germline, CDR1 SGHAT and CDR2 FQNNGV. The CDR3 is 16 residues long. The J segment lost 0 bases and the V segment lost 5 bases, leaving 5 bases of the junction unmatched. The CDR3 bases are TGTGCCAGCAGCAAAACAGGGGGCAGCTCTGGAAACACCATATATTTT. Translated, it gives CASSKTGGSSGNTIYF.

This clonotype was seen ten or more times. CDR3 nucleotides: TGTGCCAGCAGTTCGACAGGGGGTGGCACTGAAGCTTTCTTT. It codes for CASSSTGGGTEAFF. This chain joins TRBV6-5 and TRBJ1-1; 9 nucleotides agree with TRBD1. V trimming: 4 bases; J trimming: 4 bases; junction bases outside the gene matches: 4. Germline V gene sequence: CDR1 MNHEY, CDR2 SVGAGI. The CDR3 contains 14 residues.

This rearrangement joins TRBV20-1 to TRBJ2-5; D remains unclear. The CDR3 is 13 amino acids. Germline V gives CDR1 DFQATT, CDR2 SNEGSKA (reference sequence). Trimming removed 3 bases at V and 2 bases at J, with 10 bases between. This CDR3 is CSASPNFQETQYF. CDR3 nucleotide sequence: TGCAGTGCTAGCCCCAACTTTCAAGAGACCCAGTACTTC.

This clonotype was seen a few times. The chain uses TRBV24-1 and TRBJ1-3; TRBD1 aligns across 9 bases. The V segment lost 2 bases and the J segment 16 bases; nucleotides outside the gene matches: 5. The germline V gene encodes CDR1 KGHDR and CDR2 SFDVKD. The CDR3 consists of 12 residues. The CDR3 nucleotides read TGTGCCACCAGTGATTGGACAGGGGCTACGTATTTT. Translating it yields CATSDWTGATYF.

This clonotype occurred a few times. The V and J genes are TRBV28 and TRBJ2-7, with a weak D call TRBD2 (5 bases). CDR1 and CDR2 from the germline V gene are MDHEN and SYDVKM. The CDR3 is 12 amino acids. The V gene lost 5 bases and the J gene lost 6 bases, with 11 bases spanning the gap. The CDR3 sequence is CASSRLASEQYF. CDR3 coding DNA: TGTGCCAGCAGTCGCCTAGCTTCCGAGCAGTACTTC.

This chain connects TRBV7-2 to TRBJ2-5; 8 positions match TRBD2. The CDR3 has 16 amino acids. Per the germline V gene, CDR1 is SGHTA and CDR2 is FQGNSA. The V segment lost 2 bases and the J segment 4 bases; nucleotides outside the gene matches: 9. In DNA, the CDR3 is TGTGCCAGCAGCTTAAAAGCGGGAGTTGGTGTAGAGACCCAGTACTTC. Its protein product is CASSLKAGVGVETQYF.

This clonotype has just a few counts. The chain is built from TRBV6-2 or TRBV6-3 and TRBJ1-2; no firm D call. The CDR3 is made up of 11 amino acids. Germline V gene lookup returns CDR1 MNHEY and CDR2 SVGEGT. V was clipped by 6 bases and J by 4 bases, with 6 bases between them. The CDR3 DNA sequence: TGTGCCAGCAGGGCAAGCTATGGCTACACCTTC. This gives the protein CASRASYGYTF.

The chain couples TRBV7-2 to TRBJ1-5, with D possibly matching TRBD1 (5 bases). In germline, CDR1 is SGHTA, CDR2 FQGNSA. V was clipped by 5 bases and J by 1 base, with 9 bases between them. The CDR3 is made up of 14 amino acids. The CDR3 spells CASSPRDSNQPQHF. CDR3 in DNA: TGTGCCAGCAGCCCCCGGGACAGCAATCAGCCCCAGCATTTT.

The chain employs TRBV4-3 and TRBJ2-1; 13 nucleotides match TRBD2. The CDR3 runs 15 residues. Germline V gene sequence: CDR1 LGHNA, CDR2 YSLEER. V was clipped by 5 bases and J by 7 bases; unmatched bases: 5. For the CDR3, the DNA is TGCGCCAGCAGCGAGGGACTAGCGGGATCGAATGAGCAGTTCTTC. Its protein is CASSEGLAGSNEQFF.

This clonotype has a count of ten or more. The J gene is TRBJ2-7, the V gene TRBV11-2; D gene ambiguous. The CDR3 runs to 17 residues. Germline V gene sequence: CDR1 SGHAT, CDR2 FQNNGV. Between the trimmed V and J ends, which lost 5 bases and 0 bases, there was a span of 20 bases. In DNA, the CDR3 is TGTGCCAGCAGCCCGGGCCGCGCGCGAAGAGGCTCCTACGAGCAGTACTTC. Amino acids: CASSPGRARRGSYEQYF.